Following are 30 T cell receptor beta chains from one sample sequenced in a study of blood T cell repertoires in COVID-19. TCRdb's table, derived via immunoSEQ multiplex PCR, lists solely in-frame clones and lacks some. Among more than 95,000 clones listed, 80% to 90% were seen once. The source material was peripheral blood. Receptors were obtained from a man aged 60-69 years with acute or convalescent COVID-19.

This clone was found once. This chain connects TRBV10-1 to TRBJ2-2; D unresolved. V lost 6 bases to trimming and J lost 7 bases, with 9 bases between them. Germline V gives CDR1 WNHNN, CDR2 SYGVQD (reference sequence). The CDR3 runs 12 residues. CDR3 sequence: CASSRPGGELFF. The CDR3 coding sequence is TGCGCCAGCAGCCGGCCGGGCGGGGAGCTGTTTTTT.

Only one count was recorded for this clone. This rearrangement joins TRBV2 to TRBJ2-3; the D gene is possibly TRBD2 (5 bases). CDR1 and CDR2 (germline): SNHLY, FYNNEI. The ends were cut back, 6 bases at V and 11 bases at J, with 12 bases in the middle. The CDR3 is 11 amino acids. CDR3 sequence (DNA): TGTGCCAGCAGACGAGCGGTGGAGCAGTATTTT. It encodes CASRRAVEQYF.

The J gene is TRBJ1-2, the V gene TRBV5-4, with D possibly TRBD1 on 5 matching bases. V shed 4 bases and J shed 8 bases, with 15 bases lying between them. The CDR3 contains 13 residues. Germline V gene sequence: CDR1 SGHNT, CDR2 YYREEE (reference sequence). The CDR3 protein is CASSPWGVQGYTF. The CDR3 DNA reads TGTGCCAGCAGCCCCTGGGGGGTACAAGGCTACACCTTC.

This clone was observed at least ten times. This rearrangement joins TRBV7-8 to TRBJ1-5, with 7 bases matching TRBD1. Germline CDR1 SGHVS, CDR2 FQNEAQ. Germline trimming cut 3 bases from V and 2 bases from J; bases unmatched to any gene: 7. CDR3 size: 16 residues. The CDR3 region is CASSFRQGEGNQPQHF. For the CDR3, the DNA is TGTGCCAGCAGCTTCCGACAGGGAGAGGGCAATCAGCCCCAGCATTTT.

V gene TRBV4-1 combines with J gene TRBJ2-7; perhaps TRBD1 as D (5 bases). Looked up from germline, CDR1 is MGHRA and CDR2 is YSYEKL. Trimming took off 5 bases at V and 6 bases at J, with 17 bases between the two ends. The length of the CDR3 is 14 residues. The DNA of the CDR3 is TGCGCCAGCAGCATACAACAGGACCGCGGCGAGCAGTACTTC. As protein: CASSIQQDRGEQYF.

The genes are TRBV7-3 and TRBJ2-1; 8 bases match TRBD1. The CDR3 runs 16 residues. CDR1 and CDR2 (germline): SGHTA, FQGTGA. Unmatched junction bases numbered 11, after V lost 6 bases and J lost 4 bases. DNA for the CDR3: TGTGCCAGCAGTAGATTACCGGGACAGGATTACAATGAGCAGTTCTTC. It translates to CASSRLPGQDYNEQFF.

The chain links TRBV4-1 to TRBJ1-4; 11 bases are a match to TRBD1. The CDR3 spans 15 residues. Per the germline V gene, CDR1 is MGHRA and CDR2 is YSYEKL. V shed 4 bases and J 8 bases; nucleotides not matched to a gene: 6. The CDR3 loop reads CASSLSGTGGEKLFF. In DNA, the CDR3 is TGCGCCAGCAGCCTATCCGGGACAGGGGGAGAAAAACTGTTTTTT.

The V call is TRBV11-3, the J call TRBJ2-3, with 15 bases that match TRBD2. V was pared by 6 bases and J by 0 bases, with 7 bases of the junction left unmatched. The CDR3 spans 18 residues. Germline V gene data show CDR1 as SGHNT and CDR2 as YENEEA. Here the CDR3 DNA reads TGTGCCAGCAGTGGGACTAGCGGGGGGTTACCTAGCACAGATACGCAGTATTTT. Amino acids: CASSGTSGGLPSTDTQYF.

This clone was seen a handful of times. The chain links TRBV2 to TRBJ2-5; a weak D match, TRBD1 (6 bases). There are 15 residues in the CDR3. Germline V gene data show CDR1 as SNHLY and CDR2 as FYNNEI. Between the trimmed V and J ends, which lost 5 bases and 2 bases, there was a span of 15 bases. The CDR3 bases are TGTGCCAGCAGTACCCGGACAGTCTTTCAAGAGACCCAGTACTTC. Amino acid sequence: CASSTRTVFQETQYF.

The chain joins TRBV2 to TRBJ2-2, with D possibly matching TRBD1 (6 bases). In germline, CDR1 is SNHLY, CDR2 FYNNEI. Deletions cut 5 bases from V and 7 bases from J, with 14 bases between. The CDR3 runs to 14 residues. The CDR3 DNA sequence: TGTGCCAGCAGTTACAGGGTTATTAACGGGGAGCTGTTTTTT. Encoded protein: CASSYRVINGELFF.

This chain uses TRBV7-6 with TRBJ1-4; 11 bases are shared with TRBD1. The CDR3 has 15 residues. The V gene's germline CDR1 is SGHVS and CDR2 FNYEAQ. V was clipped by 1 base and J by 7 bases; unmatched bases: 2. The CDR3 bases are TGTGCCAGCAGCTTAGGTGGGACAGGGGGTGAAAAACTGTTTTTT. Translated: CASSLGGTGGEKLFF.

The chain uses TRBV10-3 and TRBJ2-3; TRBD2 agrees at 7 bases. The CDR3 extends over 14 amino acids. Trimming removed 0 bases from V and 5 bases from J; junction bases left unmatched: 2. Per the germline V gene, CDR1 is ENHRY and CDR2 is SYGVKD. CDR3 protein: CAISESLAGDTQYF. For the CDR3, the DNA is TGTGCCATCAGTGAGTCTTTAGCGGGAGATACGCAGTATTTT.

The CDR3 protein is CASSPLKGMHEQFF. The CDR3 bases are TGTGCCAGCTCACCACTTAAGGGGATGCATGAGCAGTTCTTC. This chain joins TRBV18 and TRBJ2-1; possibly TRBD1 for D (5 bases). CDR1 is KGHSH and CDR2 is LQKENI in the germline V gene. The CDR3 has 14 amino acids. Between the trimmed V and J ends, which lost 1 base and 8 bases, there was a span of 12 bases.

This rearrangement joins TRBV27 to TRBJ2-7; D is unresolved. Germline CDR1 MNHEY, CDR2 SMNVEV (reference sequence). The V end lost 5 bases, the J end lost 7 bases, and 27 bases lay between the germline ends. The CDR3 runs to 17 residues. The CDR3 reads CASSLPSLAGSVGEQYF. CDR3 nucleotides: TGTGCCAGCAGTCTACCCTCCTTGGCTGGCTCCGTCGGGGAGCAGTACTTC.

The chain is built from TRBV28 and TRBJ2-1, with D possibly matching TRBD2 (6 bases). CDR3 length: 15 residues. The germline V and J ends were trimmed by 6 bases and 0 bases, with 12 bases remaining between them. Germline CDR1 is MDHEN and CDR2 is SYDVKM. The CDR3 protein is CASSRAGPSYNEQFF. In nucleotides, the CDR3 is TGTGCCAGCAGCCGAGCGGGCCCCTCCTACAATGAGCAGTTCTTC. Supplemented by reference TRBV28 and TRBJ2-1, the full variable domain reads DVKVTQSSRYLVKRTGEKVFLECVQDMDHENMFWYRQDPGLGLRLIYFSYDVKMKEKGDIPEGYSVSREKKERFSLILESASTNQTSMYLCASSRAGPSYNEQFFGPGTRLTVL.

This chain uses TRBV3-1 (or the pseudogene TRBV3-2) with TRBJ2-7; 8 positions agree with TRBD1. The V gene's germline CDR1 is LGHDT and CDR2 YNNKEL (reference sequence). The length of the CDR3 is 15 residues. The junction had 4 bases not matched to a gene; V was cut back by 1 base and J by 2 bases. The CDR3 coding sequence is TGTGCCAGCAGCCAAGCAGCGGACAGGGCCTACGAGCAGTACTTC. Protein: CASSQAADRAYEQYF.

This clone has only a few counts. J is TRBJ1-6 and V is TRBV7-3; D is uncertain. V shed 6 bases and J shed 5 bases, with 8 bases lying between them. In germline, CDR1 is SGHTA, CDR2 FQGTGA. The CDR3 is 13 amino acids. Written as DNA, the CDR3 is TGTGCCAGCAGGGAGCAGCATAATTCACCCCTCCACTTT. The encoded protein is CASREQHNSPLHF.

CDR3 DNA: TGTGCCAGCAGCTTAGTGGCAGGGCGGAATTCACCCCTCCACTTT. Its translation: CASSLVAGRNSPLHF. V and J are TRBV7-2 and TRBJ1-6, with D perhaps TRBD1 (5 bases). V lost 1 base to trimming and J lost 7 bases, with 11 bases between them. The CDR3 length is 15 residues. Per germline, CDR1 SGHTA and CDR2 FQGNSA. Full variable domain (missing parts from reference TRBV7-2 and TRBJ1-6): GAGVSQSPSNKVTEKGKDVELRCDPISGHTALYWYRQSLGQGLEFLIYFQGNSAPDKSGLPSDRFSAERTGGSVSTLTIQRTQQEDSAVYLCASSLVAGRNSPLHFGNGTRLTVT.

The CDR3 sequence is CASSPGQGSNQPQHF. CDR3 bases: TGTGCCAGCTCACCGGGACAGGGCAGCAATCAGCCCCAGCATTTT. The chain has TRBV18 and TRBJ1-5; 9 nucleotides agree with TRBD1. The CDR3 runs to 15 residues. The V gene's germline CDR1 is KGHSH and CDR2 LQKENI. Trimming cost V 3 bases and J 1 base; bases outside gene matches: 1.

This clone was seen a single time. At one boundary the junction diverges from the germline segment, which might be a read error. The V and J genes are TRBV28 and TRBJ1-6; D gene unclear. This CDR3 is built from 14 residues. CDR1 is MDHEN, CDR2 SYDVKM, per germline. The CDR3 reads CATSFIHNNSPLHF. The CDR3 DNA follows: TGTGCCACCAGTTTTATACATAATAATTCACCCCTCCACTTT.

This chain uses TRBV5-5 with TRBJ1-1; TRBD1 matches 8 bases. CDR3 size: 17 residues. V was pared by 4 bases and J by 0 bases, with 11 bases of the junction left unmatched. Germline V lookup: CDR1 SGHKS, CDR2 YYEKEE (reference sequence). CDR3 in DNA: TGTGCCAGCAGCGCGGCCGGGACAGGCCACCTGAACACTGAAGCTTTCTTT. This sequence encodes CASSAAGTGHLNTEAFF. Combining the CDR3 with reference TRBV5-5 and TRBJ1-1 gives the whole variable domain DAGVTQSPTHLIKTRGQQVTLRCSPISGHKSVSWYQQVLGQGPQFIFQYYEKEERGRGNFPDRFSARQFPNYSSELNVNALLLGDSALYLCASSAAGTGHLNTEAFFGQGTRLTVV.

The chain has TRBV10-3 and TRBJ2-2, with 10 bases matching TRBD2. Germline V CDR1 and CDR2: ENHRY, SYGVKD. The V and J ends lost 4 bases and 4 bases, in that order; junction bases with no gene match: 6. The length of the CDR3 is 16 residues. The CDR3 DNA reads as TGTGCCATCAGTGTCTCAGCGGGAGGGGTCACCGGGGAGCTGTTTTTT. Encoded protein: CAISVSAGGVTGELFF.

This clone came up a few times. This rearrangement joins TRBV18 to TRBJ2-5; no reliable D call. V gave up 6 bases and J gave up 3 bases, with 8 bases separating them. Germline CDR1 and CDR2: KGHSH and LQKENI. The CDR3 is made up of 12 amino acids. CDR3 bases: TGTGCCAGCTCTGCGGCAAAAGAGACCCAGTACTTC. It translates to CASSAAKETQYF.

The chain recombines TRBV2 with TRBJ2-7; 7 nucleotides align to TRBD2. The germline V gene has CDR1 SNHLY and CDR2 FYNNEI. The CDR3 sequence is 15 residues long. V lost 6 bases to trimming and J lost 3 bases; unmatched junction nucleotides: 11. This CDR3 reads CASRKTGTISYEQYF. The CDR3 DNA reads TGTGCCAGCAGGAAAACCGGGACTATAAGCTACGAGCAGTACTTC.

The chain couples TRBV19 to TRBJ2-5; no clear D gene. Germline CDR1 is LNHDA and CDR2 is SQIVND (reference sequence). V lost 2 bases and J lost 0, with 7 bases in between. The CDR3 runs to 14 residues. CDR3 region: CASSITDHQETQYF. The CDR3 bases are TGTGCCAGTAGTATAACAGACCACCAAGAGACCCAGTACTTC.

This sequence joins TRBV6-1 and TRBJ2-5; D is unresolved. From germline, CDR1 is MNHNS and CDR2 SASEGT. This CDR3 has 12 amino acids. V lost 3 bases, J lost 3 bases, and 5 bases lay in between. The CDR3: CASSDPKETQYF. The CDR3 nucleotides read TGTGCCAGCAGTGACCCCAAAGAGACCCAGTACTTC.

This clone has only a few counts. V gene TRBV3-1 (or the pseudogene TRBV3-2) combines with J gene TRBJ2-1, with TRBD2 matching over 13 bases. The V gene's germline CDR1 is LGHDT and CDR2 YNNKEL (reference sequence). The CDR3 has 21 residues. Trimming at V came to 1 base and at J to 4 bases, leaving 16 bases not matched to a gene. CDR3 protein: CASSQGRGSRLAGGSYNEQFF. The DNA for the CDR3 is TGTGCCAGCAGCCAAGGCAGGGGTAGTCGACTAGCGGGAGGTAGTTACAATGAGCAGTTCTTC.

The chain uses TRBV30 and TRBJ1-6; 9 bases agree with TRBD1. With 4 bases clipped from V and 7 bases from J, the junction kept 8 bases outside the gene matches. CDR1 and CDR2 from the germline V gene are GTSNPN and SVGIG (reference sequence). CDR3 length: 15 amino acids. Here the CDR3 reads CAWIRTGVKNSPLHF. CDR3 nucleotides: TGTGCCTGGATCCGGACAGGGGTTAAGAATTCACCCCTCCACTTT.

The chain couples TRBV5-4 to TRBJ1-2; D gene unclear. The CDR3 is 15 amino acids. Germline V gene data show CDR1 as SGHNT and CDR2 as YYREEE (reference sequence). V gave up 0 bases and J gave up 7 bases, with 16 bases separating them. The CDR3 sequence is CASSLENSFLGGYTF. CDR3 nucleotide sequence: TGTGCCAGCAGCTTGGAAAACAGCTTCTTGGGTGGCTACACCTTC.

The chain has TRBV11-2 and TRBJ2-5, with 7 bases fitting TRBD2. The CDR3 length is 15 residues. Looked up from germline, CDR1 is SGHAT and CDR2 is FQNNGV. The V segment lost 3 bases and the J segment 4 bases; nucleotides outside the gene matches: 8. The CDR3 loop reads CASSLRWEGRETQYF. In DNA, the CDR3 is TGTGCCAGCAGCTTGAGGTGGGAGGGCCGAGAGACCCAGTACTTC.